The clone carrying this TCR beta chain was seen many times. The data were obtained in a study of molecular identifiers for immune sequencing clone quantification. The CDR3 runs 15 residues. Germline lookup yields CDR1 SQVTM and CDR2 ANQGSEA. The V gene end was trimmed by 5 bases and the J gene end by 7 bases; junction bases not matched to a gene: 12. Using its own MiXCR run on the PCR reads, TCRdb lists one record per CDR3 protein. The data show around 470,000 distinct CDR3 sequences, about a fifth seen once. Sample: naive CD8+ T cells from blood, with Jurkat cell RNA spiked in. Subset of the sample: FACS-sorted CD8+CD4-CCR7+CD45RA+ naive T cells. The receptor was isolated from a human donor in good health. Some libraries in this study had Jurkat cell RNA spiked in. The chain links TRBV29-1 to TRBJ2-1, with 9 nucleotides matching TRBD2. DNA of the CDR3: TGCAGCGTTCACGGCGGGAGGGCCTTCGATAATGAGCAGTTCTTC. Protein product: CSVHGGRAFDNEQFF.